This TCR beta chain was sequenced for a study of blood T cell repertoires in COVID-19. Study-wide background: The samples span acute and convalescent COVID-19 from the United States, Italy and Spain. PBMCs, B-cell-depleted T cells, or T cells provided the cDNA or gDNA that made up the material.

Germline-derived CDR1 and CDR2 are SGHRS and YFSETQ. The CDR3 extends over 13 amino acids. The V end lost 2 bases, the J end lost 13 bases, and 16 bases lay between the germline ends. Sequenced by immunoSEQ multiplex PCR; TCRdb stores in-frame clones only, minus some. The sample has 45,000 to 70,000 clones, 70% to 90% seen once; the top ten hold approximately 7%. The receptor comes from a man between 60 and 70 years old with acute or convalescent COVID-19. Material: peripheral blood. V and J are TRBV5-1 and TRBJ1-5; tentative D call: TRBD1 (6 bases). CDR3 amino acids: CASSFEGTRAQHF. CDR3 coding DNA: TGCGCCAGCAGCTTTGAGGGGACACGGGCACAGCATTTT. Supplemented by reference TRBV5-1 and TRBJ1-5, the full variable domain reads KAGVTQTPRYLIKTRGQQVTLSCSPISGHRSVSWYQQTPGQGLQFLFEYFSETQRNKGNFPGRFSGRQFSNSRSEMNVSTLELGDSALYLCASSFEGTRAQHFGDGTRLSIL.